This is a list of T cell receptor beta chains from one sample in a study of blood T cell repertoires in COVID-19. The protocol was immunoSEQ multiplex PCR, while the TCRdb copy is restricted to in-frame clones and leaves out a portion. The data show 200,000 to 250,000 clones, almost 85% seen once. Material for sequencing was peripheral blood. These receptors were taken from a woman aged 40 to 55 with acute or convalescent COVID-19. Each CDR3 is given with its conserved first and last residue. A D gene is named only where the DNA matches it firmly. Expanded clones get a size class; other rows say once, few or many, or leave the size out.

TRBV6-6,12,-,TRBJ1-2,-,TGTGCCAGCAGTTCGACAGTCTCGGGCTACACCTTC,CASSSTVSGYTF
TRBV7-2,12,-,TRBJ2-1,TRBD2,TGTGCCAGCAGCTTTTCTAGCGGAGAGCAGTTCTTC,CASSFSSGEQFF
TRBV5-1,15,-,TRBJ2-1,TRBD2,TGCGCCAGCAGCTTCACCGGGACTAGATACAATGAGCAGTTCTTC,CASSFTGTRYNEQFF
TRBV6-2/TRBV6-3,10,-,TRBJ1-2,-,TGTGCCAGCAGCCACGAGGGCTACACCTTC,CASSHEGYTF
TRBV11-2,15,few,TRBJ2-3,TRBD2,TGTGCCAGCAGCCTAATAGACGGGAGGGCAGATACGCAGTATTTT,CASSLIDGRADTQYF
TRBV25-1,14,-,TRBJ1-4,-,TGTGCCAGCAGTAACGGGGTTTTTAATGAAAAACTGTTTTTT,CASSNGVFNEKLFF
TRBV2,14,-,TRBJ2-3,-,TGTGCCAGCGTGAAGACCGGGACAACAGATACGCAGTATTTT,CASVKTGTTDTQYF
TRBV6-1,13,-,TRBJ1-5,-,TGTGCCAGCAGTGAAGGCCGGTATCAGCCCCAGCATTTT,CASSEGRYQPQHF
TRBV2,15,-,TRBJ1-2,TRBD1,TGTGCCAGCAGTGAAGCGGGCGGGACAGGGGATGGCTACACCTTC,CASSEAGGTGDGYTF
TRBV5-1,20,-,TRBJ2-3,TRBD2,TGCGCCAGCAGCTTGTGGGGCCTAACCGGACTAGCGGGGAGCACAGATACGCAGTATTTT,CASSLWGLTGLAGSTDTQYF
TRBV5-1,18,-,TRBJ2-3,TRBD2,TGCGCCAGCAGCTTCTACGGAAGGACTAGCGGGAGCACAGATACGCAGTATTTT,CASSFYGRTSGSTDTQYF
TRBV7-3,13,once,TRBJ1-1,-,TGTGCCAGCAGCTTAAACGGAAAGTGGGAGGCTTTCTTT,CASSLNGKWEAFF
TRBV7-3,17,-,TRBJ2-3,TRBD2,TGTGCCAGCAGCCCTGGACTAGCGGGGGGTTTCGGAGATACGCAGTATTTT,CASSPGLAGGFGDTQYF
TRBV20-1,11,-,TRBJ2-7,-,TGCAGTTCCACCAGGGGCTACGAGCAGTACTTC,CSSTRGYEQYF
TRBV11-2,13,-,TRBJ1-1,-,TGTGCCAGCAGCTTAGCCAGGTTTACTGAAGCTTTCTTT,CASSLARFTEAFF
TRBV5-6,18,-,TRBJ2-3,TRBD2,TGTGCCAGCAGCTCCCGCGTAGGACTAGCGGGGGGCACAGATACGCAGTATTTT,CASSSRVGLAGGTDTQYF
TRBV9,15,-,TRBJ1-5,-,TGTGCCAGCAGCGTAGAAGACAGCCAGGGTCAGCCCCAGCATTTT,CASSVEDSQGQPQHF
TRBV14,15,few,TRBJ1-2,-,TGTGCCAGCAGCCCCCTGGGAGGGTCTGATTATGGCTACACCTTC,CASSPLGGSDYGYTF
TRBV5-5,17,-,TRBJ2-1,TRBD2,TGTGCCAGCAGCTTGACCTCAACTAGCGGCGCCCATAATGAGCAGTTCTTC,CASSLTSTSGAHNEQFF
TRBV7-6,17,once,TRBJ2-3,-,TGTGCCAGCAGCTTAAGGCGGATAGGTGAACTCACAGATACGCAGTATTTT,CASSLRRIGELTDTQYF
TRBV27,15,once,TRBJ1-5,-,TGTGCCAGCAGCCAGTTCGGGGGGGCTGGTCAGCCCCAGCATTTT,CASSQFGGAGQPQHF
TRBV27,12,few,TRBJ1-2,-,TGTGCCAGCAGTGGCACAGGCTGGGGCTACACCTTC,CASSGTGWGYTF
TRBV5-1,17,-,TRBJ2-3,TRBD2,TGCGCCAGCAGCTTAAGATCTGAAACTAGCGGGGGATTCGCGCAGTATTTT,CASSLRSETSGGFAQYF
TRBV19,16,few,TRBJ2-2,-,TGTGCCACCCCAAAGGCGGCAGGGCCAAGTACCGGGGAGCTGTTTTTT,CATPKAAGPSTGELFF
TRBV10-3,13,-,TRBJ2-7,TRBD1,TGTGCCATCAGGGACAGGGCGGACAACGAGCAGTACTTC,CAIRDRADNEQYF
TRBV6-2/TRBV6-3,16,-,TRBJ1-5,TRBD1,TGTGCCAGCAGTAGTCCGGGACAGCTTAGCAATCAGCCCCAGCATTTT,CASSSPGQLSNQPQHF
TRBV5-1,18,-,TRBJ2-4,TRBD2,TGCGCCAGCAGCTTGGTTCCTAGCGGGGGTCTAGCCAAAAACATTCAGTACTTC,CASSLVPSGGLAKNIQYF
TRBV25-1,14,few,TRBJ2-2,TRBD2,TGTGCCAGCAGTTCGGGGGGGTACACCGGGGAGCTGTTTTTT,CASSSGGYTGELFF
TRBV6-5,14,-,TRBJ2-7,TRBD1,TGTGCCAACCAGACAGGGTCTTGGGGCTACGAGCAGTACTTC,CANQTGSWGYEQYF
TRBV9,15,-,TRBJ1-6,TRBD1,TGTGCCAGCAGCATCGGACAGGGGGGGAATTCACCCCTCCACTTT,CASSIGQGGNSPLHF
TRBV30,15,-,TRBJ1-4,TRBD1,TGTGCCTGGAGTGCCGGACAGGGGGGCTGGGAAAAACTGTTTTTT,CAWSAGQGGWEKLFF